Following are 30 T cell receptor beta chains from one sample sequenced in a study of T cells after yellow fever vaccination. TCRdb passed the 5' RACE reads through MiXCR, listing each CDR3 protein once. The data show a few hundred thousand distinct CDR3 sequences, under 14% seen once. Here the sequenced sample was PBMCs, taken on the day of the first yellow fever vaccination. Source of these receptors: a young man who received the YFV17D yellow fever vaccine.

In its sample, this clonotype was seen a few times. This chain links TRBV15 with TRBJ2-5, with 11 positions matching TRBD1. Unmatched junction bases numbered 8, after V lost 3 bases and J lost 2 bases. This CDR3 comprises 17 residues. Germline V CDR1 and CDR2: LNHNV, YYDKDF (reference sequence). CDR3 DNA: TGTGCCACCAGCAGTGGCCTCCGGGACAGGGGGCAAGAGACCCAGTACTTC. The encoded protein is CATSSGLRDRGQETQYF.

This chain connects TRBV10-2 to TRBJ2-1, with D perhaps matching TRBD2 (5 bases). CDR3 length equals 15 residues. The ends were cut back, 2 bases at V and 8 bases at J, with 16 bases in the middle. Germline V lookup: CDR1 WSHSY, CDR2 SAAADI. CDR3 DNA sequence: TGCGCCAGCAGTGAGCCGGGCGGAGGAAAGGATGAGCAGTTCTTC. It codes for CASSEPGGGKDEQFF.

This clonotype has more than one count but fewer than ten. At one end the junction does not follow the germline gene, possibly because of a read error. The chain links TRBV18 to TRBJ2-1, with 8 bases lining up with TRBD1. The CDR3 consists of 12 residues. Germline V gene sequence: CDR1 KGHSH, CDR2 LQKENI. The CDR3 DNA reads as TGTGCCAGCTCACCTACGGACAGGGAGCTGTTCTTC. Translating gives CASSPTDRELFF.

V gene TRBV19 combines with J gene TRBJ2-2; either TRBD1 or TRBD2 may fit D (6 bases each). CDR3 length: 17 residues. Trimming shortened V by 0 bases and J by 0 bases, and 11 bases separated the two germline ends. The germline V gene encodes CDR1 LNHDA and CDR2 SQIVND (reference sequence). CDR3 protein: CASSIDLRGANTGELFF. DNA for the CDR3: TGTGCCAGTAGTATAGATCTAAGGGGGGCGAACACCGGGGAGCTGTTTTTT.

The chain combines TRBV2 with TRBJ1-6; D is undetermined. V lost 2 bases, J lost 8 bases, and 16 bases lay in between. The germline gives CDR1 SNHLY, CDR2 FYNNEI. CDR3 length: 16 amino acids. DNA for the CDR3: TGTGCCAGCAGTGAATCGTTCGTGGCGGGAGATTCACCCCTCCACTTT. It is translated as CASSESFVAGDSPLHF.

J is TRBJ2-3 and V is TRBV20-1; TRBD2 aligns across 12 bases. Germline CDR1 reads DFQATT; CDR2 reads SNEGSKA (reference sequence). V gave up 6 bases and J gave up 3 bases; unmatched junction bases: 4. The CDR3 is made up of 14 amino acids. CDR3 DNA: TGCAGTGCGTGGACTAGCGGGGTTACAGATACGCAGTATTTT. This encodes CSAWTSGVTDTQYF.

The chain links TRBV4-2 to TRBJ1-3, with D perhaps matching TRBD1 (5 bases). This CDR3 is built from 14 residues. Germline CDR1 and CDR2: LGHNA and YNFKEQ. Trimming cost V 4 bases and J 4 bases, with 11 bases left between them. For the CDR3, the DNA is TGTGCCAGCAGCCCGAGGGACGGCGGAAACACCATATATTTT. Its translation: CASSPRDGGNTIYF.

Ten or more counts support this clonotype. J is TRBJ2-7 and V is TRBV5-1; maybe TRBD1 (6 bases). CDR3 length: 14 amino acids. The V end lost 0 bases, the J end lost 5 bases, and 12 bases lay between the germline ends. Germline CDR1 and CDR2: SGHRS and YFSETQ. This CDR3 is CASSLGDTGNEQYF. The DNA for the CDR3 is TGCGCCAGCAGCTTGGGGGACACAGGGAACGAGCAGTACTTC.

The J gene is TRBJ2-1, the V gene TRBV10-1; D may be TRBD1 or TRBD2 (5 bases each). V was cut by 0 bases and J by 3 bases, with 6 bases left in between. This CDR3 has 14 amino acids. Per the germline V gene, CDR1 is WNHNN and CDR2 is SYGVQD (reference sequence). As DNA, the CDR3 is TGCGCCAGCAGTGAGTCGGGGGTCTACAATGAGCAGTTCTTC. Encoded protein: CASSESGVYNEQFF.

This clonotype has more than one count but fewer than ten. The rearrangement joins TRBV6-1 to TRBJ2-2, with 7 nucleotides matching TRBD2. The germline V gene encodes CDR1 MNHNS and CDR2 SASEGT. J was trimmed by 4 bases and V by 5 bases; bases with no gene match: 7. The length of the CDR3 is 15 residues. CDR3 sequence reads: CASSPGTIGTGELFF. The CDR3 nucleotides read TGTGCCAGCAGTCCCGGGACTATTGGCACCGGGGAGCTGTTTTTT.

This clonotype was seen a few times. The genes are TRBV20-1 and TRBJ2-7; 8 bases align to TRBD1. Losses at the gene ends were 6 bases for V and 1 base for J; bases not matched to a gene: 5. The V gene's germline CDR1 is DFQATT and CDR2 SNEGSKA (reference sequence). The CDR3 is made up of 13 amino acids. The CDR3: CSAITGGSYEQYV. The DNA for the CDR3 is TGCAGTGCCATTACAGGGGGTTCCTACGAGCAGTACGTC.

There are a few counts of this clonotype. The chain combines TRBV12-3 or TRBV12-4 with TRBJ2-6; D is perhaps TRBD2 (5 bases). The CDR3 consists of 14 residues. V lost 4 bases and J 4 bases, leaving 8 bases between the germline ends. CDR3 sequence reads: CASSSSGGANVLTF. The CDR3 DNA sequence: TGTGCCAGCAGTTCCTCGGGGGGGGCCAACGTCCTGACTTTC.

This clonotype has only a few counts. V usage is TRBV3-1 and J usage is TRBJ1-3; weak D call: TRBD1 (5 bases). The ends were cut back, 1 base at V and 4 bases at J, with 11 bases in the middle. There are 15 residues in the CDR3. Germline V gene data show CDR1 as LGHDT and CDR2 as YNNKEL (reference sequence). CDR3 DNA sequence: TGTGCCAGCAGCCAAGGAAGGGGATCCGGAAACACCATATATTTT. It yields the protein CASSQGRGSGNTIYF.

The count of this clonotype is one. CDR3 coding DNA: TGTGCCAGCAGCGTGACGGGGGGGCCGTACGAGCAGTACTTC. Translated, it gives CASSVTGGPYEQYF. The genes are TRBV9 and TRBJ2-7; TRBD2 matches at 8 bases. This CDR3 is 14 amino acids long. V lost 2 bases and J lost 4; bases outside the gene matches: 5. Per germline, CDR1 SGDLS and CDR2 YYNGEE.

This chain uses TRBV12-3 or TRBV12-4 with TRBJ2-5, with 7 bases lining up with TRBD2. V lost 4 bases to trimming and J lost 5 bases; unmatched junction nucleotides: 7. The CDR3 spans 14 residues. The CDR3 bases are TGTGCCAGCAGTTCGGGGGGAAATGCGGAGACCCAGTACTTC. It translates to CASSSGGNAETQYF.

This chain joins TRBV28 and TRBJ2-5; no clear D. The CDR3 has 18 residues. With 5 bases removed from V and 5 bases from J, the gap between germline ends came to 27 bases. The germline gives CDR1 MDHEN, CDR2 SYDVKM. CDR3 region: CASSPGSLGLGFRETQYF. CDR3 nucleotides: TGTGCCAGCAGTCCCGGCAGCCTAGGCCTAGGGTTTCGGGAGACCCAGTACTTC.

The chain's CDR3 is CASSQIGNSPLHF. DNA for the CDR3: TGCGCCAGCAGCCAAATAGGAAATTCACCCCTCCACTTT. The rearrangement joins TRBV4-1 to TRBJ1-6; D gene unclear. The CDR3 spans 13 residues. Germline loops: CDR1 MGHRA, CDR2 YSYEKL. Trimming cost V 2 bases and J 7 bases, with 6 bases left between them.

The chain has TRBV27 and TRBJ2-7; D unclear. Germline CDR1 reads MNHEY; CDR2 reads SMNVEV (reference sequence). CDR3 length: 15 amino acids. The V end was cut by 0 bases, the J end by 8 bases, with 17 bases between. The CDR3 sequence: CASSLSGSLGTQQYF. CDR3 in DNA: TGTGCCAGCAGTTTATCGGGTAGCCTAGGTACGCAGCAGTACTTC.

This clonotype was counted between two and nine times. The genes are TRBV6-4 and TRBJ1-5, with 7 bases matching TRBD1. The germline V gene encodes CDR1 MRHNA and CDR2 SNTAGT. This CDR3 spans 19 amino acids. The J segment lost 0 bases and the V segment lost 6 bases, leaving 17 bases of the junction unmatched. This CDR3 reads CASSRRDSLRGYSNQPQHF. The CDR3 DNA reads TGTGCCAGCAGCAGAAGGGACAGCCTGAGGGGATATAGCAATCAGCCCCAGCATTTT.

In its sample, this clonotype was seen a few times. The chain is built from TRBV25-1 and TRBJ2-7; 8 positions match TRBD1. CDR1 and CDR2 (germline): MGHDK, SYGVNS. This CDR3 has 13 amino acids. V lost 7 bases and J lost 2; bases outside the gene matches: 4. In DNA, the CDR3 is TGTGCCAGCATTCCGACAGGGGCCTACGAGCAGTACTTC. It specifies CASIPTGAYEQYF.

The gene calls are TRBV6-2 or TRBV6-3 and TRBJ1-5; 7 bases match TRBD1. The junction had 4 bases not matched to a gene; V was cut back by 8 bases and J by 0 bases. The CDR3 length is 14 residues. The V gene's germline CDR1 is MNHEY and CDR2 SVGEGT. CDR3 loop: CASVGQLSNQPQHF. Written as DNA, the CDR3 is TGTGCCAGCGTGGGACAGCTTAGCAATCAGCCCCAGCATTTT.

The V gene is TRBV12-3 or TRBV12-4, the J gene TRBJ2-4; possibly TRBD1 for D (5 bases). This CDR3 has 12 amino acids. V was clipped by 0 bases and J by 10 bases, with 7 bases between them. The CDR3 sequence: CASSLAQGIQYF. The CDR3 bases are TGTGCCAGCAGTTTAGCCCAGGGAATTCAGTACTTC.

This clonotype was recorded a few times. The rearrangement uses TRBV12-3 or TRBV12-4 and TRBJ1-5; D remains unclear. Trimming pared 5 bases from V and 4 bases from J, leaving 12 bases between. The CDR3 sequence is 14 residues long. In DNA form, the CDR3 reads TGTGCCAGCAGTACCTCGGGAAGAAATCAGCCCCAGCATTTT. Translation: CASSTSGRNQPQHF.

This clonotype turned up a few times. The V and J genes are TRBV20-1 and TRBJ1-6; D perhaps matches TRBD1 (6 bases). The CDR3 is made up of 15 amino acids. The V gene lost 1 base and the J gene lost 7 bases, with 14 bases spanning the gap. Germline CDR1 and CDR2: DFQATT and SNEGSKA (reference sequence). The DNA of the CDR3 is TGCAGTGCTAGAGTAGGGGGGGCGGACAATTCACCCCTCCACTTT. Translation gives CSARVGGADNSPLHF.

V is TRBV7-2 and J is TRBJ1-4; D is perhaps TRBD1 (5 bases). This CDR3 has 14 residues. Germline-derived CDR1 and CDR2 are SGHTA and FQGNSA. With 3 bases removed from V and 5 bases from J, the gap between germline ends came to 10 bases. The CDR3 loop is CASSLTAKNEKLFF. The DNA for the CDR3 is TGTGCCAGCAGCTTGACAGCGAAAAATGAAAAACTGTTTTTT.

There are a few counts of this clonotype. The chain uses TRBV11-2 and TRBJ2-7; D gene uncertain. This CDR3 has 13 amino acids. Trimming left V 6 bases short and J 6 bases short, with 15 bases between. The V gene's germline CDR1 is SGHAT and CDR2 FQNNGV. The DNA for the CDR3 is TGTGCCAGCAGGTCCAACCGGGCTCGCGAGCAGTACTTC. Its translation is CASRSNRAREQYF. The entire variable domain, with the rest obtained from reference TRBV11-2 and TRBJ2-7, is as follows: EAGVAQSPRYKIIEKRQSVAFWCNPISGHATLYWYQQILGQGPKLLIQFQNNGVVDDSQLPKDRFSAERLKGVDSTLKIQPAKLEDSAVYLCASRSNRAREQYFGPGTRLTVT.

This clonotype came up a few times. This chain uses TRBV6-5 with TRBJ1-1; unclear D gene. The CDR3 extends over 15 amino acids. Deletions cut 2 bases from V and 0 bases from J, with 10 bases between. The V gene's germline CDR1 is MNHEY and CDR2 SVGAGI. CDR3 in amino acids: CASSYGGSLNTEAFF. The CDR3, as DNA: TGTGCCAGCAGTTACGGTGGCAGCCTGAACACTGAAGCTTTCTTT.

The CDR3 region has the DNA TGTGCCAGTAGTATCCAGGCGACTAGCACAGATACGCAGTATTTT. Encoded protein: CASSIQATSTDTQYF. The chain links TRBV19 to TRBJ2-3; D gene uncertain. V was pared by 3 bases and J by 0 bases, with 10 bases between. Germline V CDR1 and CDR2: LNHDA, SQIVND (reference sequence). The CDR3 extends over 15 amino acids.

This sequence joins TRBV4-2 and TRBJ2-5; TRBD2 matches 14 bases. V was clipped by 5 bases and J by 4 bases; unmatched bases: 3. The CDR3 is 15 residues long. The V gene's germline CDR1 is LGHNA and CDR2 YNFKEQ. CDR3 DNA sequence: TGTGCCAGCAGCGGACTAGCGGGGGGAGGAGAGACCCAGTACTTC. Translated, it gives CASSGLAGGGETQYF.

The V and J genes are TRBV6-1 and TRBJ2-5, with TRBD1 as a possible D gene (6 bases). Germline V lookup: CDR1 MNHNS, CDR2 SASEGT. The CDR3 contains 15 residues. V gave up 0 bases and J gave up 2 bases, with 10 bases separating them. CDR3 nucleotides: TGTGCCAGCAGTGAAGCCCAGGGGAGTCAAGAGACCCAGTACTTC. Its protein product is CASSEAQGSQETQYF.